A selection of T cell receptor beta chains follows, all from one sample in a study of T cells in Graves' hyperthyroidism and ophthalmopathy. TCRdb redid the calling of the multiplex PCR reads with MiXCR, one entry per CDR3 protein. This repertoire shows over 700,000 distinct CDR3 sequences, 35% to 45% found once; its top ten account for approximately 10%. The sequencing input was blood. These receptors all come from a man younger than 35 with Graves' hyperthyroidism. Each CDR3 is given with its conserved first and last residue. A D gene is named only where the DNA matches it firmly. Size is omitted from some rows. Given values are once, few, many or a class for expanded clones.

>TRBV7-8|once|TRBJ2-7|-
CASSTSGKQYF
TGTGCCAGCAGCACCTCCGGGAAGCAGTACTTC
>TRBV5-6|few|TRBJ1-5|-
CASSPRADQPQHF
TGTGCCAGCAGTCCCCGGGCCGATCAGCCCCAGCATTTT
>TRBV6-2/TRBV6-3|-|TRBJ2-2|-
CASSSSDSTGELFF
TGTGCCAGCAGTTCATCGGACAGCACCGGGGAGCTGTTTTTT
>TRBV4-3|once|TRBJ2-7|-
CASSQERAGGNEQYF
TGCGCCAGCAGCCAAGAAAGGGCGGGCGGCAACGAGCAGTACTTC
>TRBV28|-|TRBJ2-7|TRBD2
CASGNSGSVHEQYF
TGTGCCAGCGGAAATAGCGGGAGTGTACACGAGCAGTACTTC
>TRBV7-2|many|TRBJ1-1|-
CASSSGGRMNTEAFF
TGTGCCAGCAGCTCGGGGGGACGGATGAACACTGAAGCTTTCTTT
>TRBV7-9|-|TRBJ2-7|TRBD1
CASSRQGALEQYF
TGTGCCAGCAGTAGGCAGGGGGCTCTCGAGCAGTACTTC
>TRBV5-1|-|TRBJ2-7|TRBD2
CASSMTSGGSYEQYF
TGCGCCAGCAGCATGACTAGCGGGGGGAGCTACGAGCAGTACTTC
>TRBV7-6|-|TRBJ2-5|-
CASSSWGAGKEIQYF
TGTGCCAGCAGCTCGTGGGGGGCAGGGAAAGAGATCCAGTACTTC
>TRBV12-3/TRBV12-4|-|TRBJ1-2|TRBD1
CASLDRGLGGYTF
TGTGCCAGCCTGGACAGGGGCCTTGGGGGCTACACCTTC
>TRBV4-3|-|TRBJ2-7|-
CASSQDWGTYEQYF
TGCGCCAGCAGCCAAGATTGGGGGACCTACGAGCAGTACTTC
>TRBV29-1|-|TRBJ2-7|TRBD2
CSVDIAGDGYEQYF
TGCAGCGTAGATATAGCGGGAGACGGCTACGAGCAGTACTTC
>TRBV12-3/TRBV12-4|few|TRBJ1-2|-
CASSYGGLDGYTF
TGTGCCAGCAGTTATGGGGGGCTGGATGGCTACACCTTC
>TRBV9|-|TRBJ1-1|-
CASSPQSRENEAFF
TGTGCCAGCTCACCCCAATCCCGAGAGAATGAAGCTTTCTTT
>TRBV29-1|-|TRBJ2-5|-
CSVEDERGQSQPWETQYF
TGCAGCGTTGAAGACGAGCGGGGACAGAGTCAACCTTGGGAGACCCAGTACTTC
>TRBV7-6|-|TRBJ1-2|-
CASSLEEANYGYTF
TGTGCCAGCAGCTTAGAAGAAGCTAACTATGGCTACACCTTC
>TRBV12-3/TRBV12-4|many|TRBJ1-5|-
CASSLQPISNQPQHF
TGTGCCAGCAGTTTACAACCTATTAGCAATCAGCCCCAGCATTTT
>TRBV2|-|TRBJ2-2|TRBD2
CASSEERAGANTGELFF
TGTGCCAGCAGTGAAGAGAGAGCGGGAGCAAACACCGGGGAGCTGTTTTTT
>TRBV5-1|few|TRBJ2-7|-
CARSDPQDCEQYF
TGCGCCAGATCCGACCCCCAAGATTGCGAGCAGTACTTC
>TRBV7-8|few|TRBJ2-5|-
CASSPPPRQETQYF
TGTGCCAGCAGCCCCCCTCCTAGGCAAGAGACCCAGTACTTC
>TRBV11-2|many|TRBJ1-2|-
CASSLESRGYTF
TGTGCCAGCAGCTTAGAATCTAGGGGCTACACCTTC
>TRBV7-8|many|TRBJ2-7|TRBD1
CASIPTGTGGSEQYF
TGTGCCAGCATCCCCACAGGGACAGGGGGCTCCGAGCAGTACTTC
>TRBV20-1|many|TRBJ1-2|-
CSARGRANYGYTF
TGCAGTGCTAGAGGGAGAGCTAACTATGGCTACACCTTC
>TRBV6-5|-|TRBJ1-2|-
CASSSNRNYGYTF
TGTGCCAGCAGTTCTAACAGGAACTATGGCTACACCTTC
>TRBV7-9|-|TRBJ2-7|-
CASSYEGGIAYEQYF
TGTGCCAGCAGCTATGAGGGGGGGATCGCCTACGAGCAGTACTTC
>TRBV7-6|-|TRBJ1-2|TRBD1
CASSRDRVNGYTF
TGTGCCAGCAGCCGGGACAGGGTTAATGGCTACACCTTC
>TRBV29-1|many|TRBJ2-7|TRBD1
CSVPGGHEQYF
TGCAGCGTTCCAGGGGGCCACGAGCAGTACTTC
>TRBV5-5|-|TRBJ2-7|-
CASSLEALAREQYF
TGTGCCAGCAGCTTGGAGGCACTAGCTAGAGAGCAGTACTTC
>TRBV7-9|once|TRBJ2-2|TRBD1
CASGRTGDTGELFF
TGTGCCAGCGGCCGAACAGGGGACACCGGGGAGCTGTTTTTT
>TRBV7-3|many|TRBJ1-2|-
CASSLEGMDGYTF
TGTGCCAGCAGCTTAGAGGGGATGGATGGCTACACCTTC